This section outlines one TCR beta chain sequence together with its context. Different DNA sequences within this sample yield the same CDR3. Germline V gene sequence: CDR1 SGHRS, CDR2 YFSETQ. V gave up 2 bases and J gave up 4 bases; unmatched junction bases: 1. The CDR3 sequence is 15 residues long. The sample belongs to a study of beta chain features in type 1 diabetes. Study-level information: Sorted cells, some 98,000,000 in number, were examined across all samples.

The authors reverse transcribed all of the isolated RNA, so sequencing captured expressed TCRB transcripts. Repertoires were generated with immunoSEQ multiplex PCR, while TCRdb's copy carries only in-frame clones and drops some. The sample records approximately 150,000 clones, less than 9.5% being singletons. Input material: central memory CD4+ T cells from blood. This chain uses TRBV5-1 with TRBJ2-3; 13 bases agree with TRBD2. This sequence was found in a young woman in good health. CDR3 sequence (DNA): TGCGCCAGCAGCTTAACTAGCGGGGGGGCAGATACGCAGTATTTT. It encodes CASSLTSGGADTQYF.